This is a list of T cell receptor beta chains from one sample in a study of beta chain features in type 1 diabetes. The assay was immunoSEQ multiplex PCR, and TCRdb's table has in-frame clones only and misses some. The profile covers more than 250,000 clones, with approximately 16% appearing a single time and 0.015% to 0.017% taken by the ten largest. Sequenced material: naive CD4+ T cells from blood. The source is a man aged 18 to 30 with type 1 diabetes. Both conserved end residues are part of each CDR3. A D gene is named only where the DNA matches it firmly. Clone size is shown for a subset of rows, as once, few, many or a class of expanded clone.

.,few,TRBV2,TRBJ2-7,TGTGCCAGCAGTGATCAGGGGCCCTCCTACGAGCAGTACTTC,CASSDQGPSYEQYF
.,few,TRBV28,TRBJ2-4,TGTGCCAGCAGTTTGGGCCCGAGGGACATTCAGTACTTC,CASSLGPRDIQYF
TRBD2,few,TRBV5-1,TRBJ2-5,TGCGCCAGCAGGCTCCGTCCTAGCGGGGGGGAGACCCAGTACTTC,CASRLRPSGGETQYF
.,few,TRBV6-6,TRBJ2-3,TGTGCCAGCAACTACCGGGGTAGCACAGATACGCAGTATTTT,CASNYRGSTDTQYF
.,few,TRBV7-9,TRBJ2-7,TGTGCCAGCAGCCCCAAAATCTACGAGCAGTACTTC,CASSPKIYEQYF
TRBD1,.,TRBV2,TRBJ2-7,TGTGCCAGCAGGACCGGGACAGCGGCCAACGAGCAGTACTTC,CASRTGTAANEQYF
TRBD2,few,TRBV28,TRBJ2-3,TGTGCCAGCAGTGGACTAGCGGGGAGCACAGATACGCAGTATTTT,CASSGLAGSTDTQYF
TRBD2,few,TRBV18,TRBJ2-1,TGTGCCAGCTCACCAAAAAGCGGGAGCTCCTACAATGAGCAGTTCTTC,CASSPKSGSSYNEQFF
.,few,TRBV18,TRBJ2-7,TGTGCCAGCTCACCTCCGGCGGAGGGTCGGTGGCCCTACGAGCAGTACTTC,CASSPPAEGRWPYEQYF
TRBD2,few,TRBV7-2,TRBJ2-7,TGTGCCAGCAGCTTAAAGGTCGGGAGGGGCGGCGAGCAGTACTTC,CASSLKVGRGGEQYF
TRBD2,few,TRBV27,TRBJ2-5,TGTGCCAGCAGTTTTTCTGGGACTACGGAGACCCAGTACTTC,CASSFSGTTETQYF
TRBD1,.,TRBV6-5,TRBJ2-7,TGTGCCAGCAGTTATGGGCAGGGGGCCGAGCAGTACTTC,CASSYGQGAEQYF
.,.,TRBV6-6,TRBJ2-3,TGTGCCAGCAGTTACTCAATAGCGGATCTGTCCCTCACGCAGTATTTT,CASSYSIADLSLTQYF
TRBD2,.,TRBV5-1,TRBJ2-5,TGCGCCAGCAGCGTAAGACTAGCGGGAGATCAAGAGACCCAGTACTTC,CASSVRLAGDQETQYF
TRBD1,few,TRBV30,TRBJ2-7,TGTGCCTGGAGTGGACAGGGGGCACTGAGGCAGTACTTC,CAWSGQGALRQYF
TRBD1,few,TRBV5-1,TRBJ2-7,TGCGCCAGCAGCTTGGTGACAGGGATATCGGACGAGCAGTACTTC,CASSLVTGISDEQYF
.,few,TRBV5-1,TRBJ1-1,TGCGCCAGCAGCTTCGGTTGGAACACTGAAGCTTTCTTT,CASSFGWNTEAFF
.,.,TRBV9,TRBJ1-1,TGTGCCAGCAGCGTAATGGGGGGCACTGAAGCTTTCTTT,CASSVMGGTEAFF
.,.,TRBV4-2,TRBJ2-2,TGTGCCAGCAGCCAAGGTTTACGGCGGAAAATGAACACCGGGGAGCTGTTTTTT,CASSQGLRRKMNTGELFF
.,few,TRBV7-2,TRBJ1-2,TGTGCCAGCAGCTTAGCTTCCTGGCAGGGAGGTGGCTACACCTTC,CASSLASWQGGGYTF
TRBD2,.,TRBV4-2,TRBJ2-1,TGTGCCAGCAGCCCTCGACAAACTAGCGGGGCCTACAATGAGCAGTTCTTC,CASSPRQTSGAYNEQFF
TRBD2,.,TRBV7-2,TRBJ2-5,TGTGCCAGCAGCTTAGGTGGACTAGCGGGGGGCCAAGAGACCCAGTACTTC,CASSLGGLAGGQETQYF
.,few,TRBV28,TRBJ1-6,TGTGCCAGCAGTTTTCTCGGGTTGGATAATTCACCCCTCCACTTT,CASSFLGLDNSPLHF
.,.,TRBV18,TRBJ2-7,TGTGCCAGCTCACCTAATTCCTACGAGCAGTACTTC,CASSPNSYEQYF
.,few,TRBV15,TRBJ2-7,TGTGCCACCAGCAGGGTTCTGGGGGCCGAGCAGTACTTC,CATSRVLGAEQYF
TRBD2,.,TRBV7-2,TRBJ2-3,TGTGCCAGCAGCCCAAGGGGACTAGCCTCAGATACGCAGTATTTT,CASSPRGLASDTQYF
TRBD1,.,TRBV5-5,TRBJ1-1,TGTGCCAGCAGCTTGAGGTTTGGGACAGGGGAAGCTTTCTTT,CASSLRFGTGEAFF
.,few,TRBV18,TRBJ2-1,TGTGCCAGCTCACCACCCGGACAGAGCTCCTACAATGAGCAGTTCTTC,CASSPPGQSSYNEQFF
TRBD2,.,TRBV5-4,TRBJ2-1,TGTGCCAGCAGCTTGTCCCCAGCGGGAGGCCCCTACAATGAGCAGTTCTTC,CASSLSPAGGPYNEQFF
TRBD1,.,TRBV5-5,TRBJ2-2,TGTGCCAGCAGCTTTCAGACAGGGTGGGCCGGGGAGCTGTTTTTT,CASSFQTGWAGELFF
TRBD2,.,TRBV9,TRBJ2-7,TGTGCCAGCAGTAAGCGGGAGGCCTACGAGCAGTACTTC,CASSKREAYEQYF
.,few,TRBV19,TRBJ2-3,TGTGCCAGTAGATGGGCAGATGGAGGCGGTACGCAGTATTTT,CASRWADGGGTQYF
.,.,TRBV2,TRBJ2-5,TGTGCCAGCAGAGGGGACCAAGAGACCCAGTACTTC,CASRGDQETQYF
TRBD1,few,TRBV30,TRBJ1-1,TGTGCCTGGAGTCCTCCAGGACAGGCAGGAACTGAAGCTTTCTTT,CAWSPPGQAGTEAFF
.,.,TRBV4-3,TRBJ1-2,TGCGCCAGCAGCCAAGATCTGAACAGGGATGACTATGGCTACACCTTC,CASSQDLNRDDYGYTF
TRBD1,.,TRBV4-3,TRBJ2-7,TGCGCCAGCAGCTCACTACTAGCCTCCGGGGACAGGGGCCACGAGCAGTACTTC,CASSSLLASGDRGHEQYF
TRBD1,.,TRBV28,TRBJ1-1,TGTGCCAGCAGTTTAGGCGCAGGGGGTAACACTGAAGCTTTCTTT,CASSLGAGGNTEAFF
.,few,TRBV18,TRBJ1-5,TGTGCCAGCTCACCCTTGGCAGGGGATCGGCCGCCCCAGCATTTT,CASSPLAGDRPPQHF
TRBD1,.,TRBV30,TRBJ1-1,TGTGCCTCGGACAGGGAGGGCACTGAAGCTTTCTTT,CASDREGTEAFF
TRBD2,.,TRBV14,TRBJ2-7,TGTGCCAGCAGCCAAGTATGGGGGGGACGCCATTCCTACGAGCAGTACTTC,CASSQVWGGRHSYEQYF
TRBD2,few,TRBV5-1,TRBJ2-1,TGCGCCAGCAGCTACCCGGAGAGGACTAGCGGAATCTACAATGAGCAGTTCTTC,CASSYPERTSGIYNEQFF
TRBD2,few,TRBV9,TRBJ2-1,TGTGCCAGCAGGGTGGGTCTAGCGGGACACTACAATGAGCAGTTCTTC,CASRVGLAGHYNEQFF
.,.,TRBV10-3,TRBJ2-7,TGTGCCATCAGTTCCCTAGCTGCCGAGCAGTACTTC,CAISSLAAEQYF
TRBD1,few,TRBV29-1,TRBJ1-1,TGCAGCGTTAACTTTGGGGGGCGAGCCAGGGGGGACACTGAAGCTTTCTTT,CSVNFGGRARGDTEAFF
.,few,TRBV5-4,TRBJ2-5,TGTGCCAGCAACGGAGGCGCCGAGACCCAGTACTTC,CASNGGAETQYF
TRBD2,few,TRBV10-3,TRBJ2-5,TGTGCCATCGGGAGGGGAGGGAACCAAGAGACCCAGTACTTC,CAIGRGGNQETQYF
TRBD1,.,TRBV15,TRBJ2-7,TGTGCCACCAGCAGAGATGCTATGGGACAGGGGAGGTACGAGCAGTACTTC,CATSRDAMGQGRYEQYF
TRBD1,.,TRBV18,TRBJ2-7,TGTGCCAGCTCACCACCGGGACAGGGTTTGAGACTAGCTGGCGAGCAGTACTTC,CASSPPGQGLRLAGEQYF
.,.,TRBV14,TRBJ2-3,TGTGCCAGCAGCCAATGGTCCGGGGGGCTAGATACGCAGTATTTT,CASSQWSGGLDTQYF
.,.,TRBV5-1,TRBJ2-1,TGCGCCAGCAGCTTGGGTGGTAGCTCCTACAATGAGCAGTTCTTC,CASSLGGSSYNEQFF
TRBD1,once,TRBV2,TRBJ2-7,TGTGCCAGCAGTTACGACAGGGTAGGCGAGCAGTACTTC,CASSYDRVGEQYF
TRBD2,.,TRBV18,TRBJ2-3,TGTGCCAGCTCACCACGGAAAACTAGCGGAAGGGCAGATACGCAGTATTTT,CASSPRKTSGRADTQYF
.,.,TRBV5-6,TRBJ2-6,TGTGCCAGCGGCAGAATAACTGGGGCCAACGTCCTGACTTTC,CASGRITGANVLTF
.,.,TRBV6-6,TRBJ2-4,TGTGCCAGCAGCCGACAGAGGGCCAAAAACATTCAGTACTTC,CASSRQRAKNIQYF